This TCR beta chain was recovered during a study of T cells after yellow fever vaccination. Study details: SMART-Seq v4 Ultra Low Input prepared the low-cell-number fractions.

Template-switching 5'RACE yielded the TCR cDNA; a universal primer site and UMIs were added in the process. TCRdb processed the 5' RACE reads anew with MiXCR; each CDR3 protein has one entry. The sample comprises over 120,000 distinct CDR3 sequences, less than 8.5% of which are singletons, and approximately 0.59% rests with the top ten. Overall study results and limits: Researchers noted that a small share of clonotypes showed up in both CD4 and CD8 compartments.

Germline-derived CDR1 and CDR2 are LNHNV and YYDKDF (reference sequence). The CDR3 length is 23 residues. With 2 bases clipped from V and 4 bases from J, the junction kept 30 bases outside the gene matches. As for this clonotype: What it recognizes is unknown.

The sample consisted of CD4+ T cells sorted from PBMCs, taken 10 days after the yellow fever booster vaccination. The origin of this receptor is a man aged 25 to 40 who received the YFV17D yellow fever vaccine. The J gene is TRBJ2-3, the V gene TRBV15, with 7 bases matching TRBD2. DNA of the CDR3: TGTGCCACCAGCAGACCCCTGGGGGGGGACCGTCCGTCGAGTAGAGGGAGTGCAGATACGCAGTATTTT. It yields the protein CATSRPLGGDRPSSRGSADTQYF.